A selection of T cell receptor beta chains follows, all from one sample in a study of cytomegalovirus exposure and HLA in healthy donors. The table came from immunoSEQ multiplex PCR; TCRdb's copy has only in-frame clones and leaves some out. Of fewer than 140,000 clones listed, 70% to 85% are singletons. The sample comprised PBMCs. The receptors come from a boy aged 5-17 years in good health and CMV-seronegative. Both conserved end residues are part of each CDR3. D genes are given only for firm matches.

V gene: TRBV18
J gene: TRBJ2-3
D gene: TRBD2
CDR3 protein: CASSPNSGGPGDTQYF

V gene: TRBV5-1
J gene: -
D gene: TRBD2
CDR3 protein: CASSRTSGLYEQYF

V gene: TRBV6-5
J gene: TRBJ2-3
D gene: -
CDR3 protein: CASSPTQGTYTQYF

V gene: TRBV28
J gene: TRBJ1-5
D gene: TRBD1
CDR3 protein: CASSPSDRGTSNQPQHF

V gene: TRBV7-2
J gene: TRBJ1-1
D gene: -
CDR3 protein: CASSLVVGEAFF

V gene: TRBV15
J gene: TRBJ2-3
D gene: -
CDR3 protein: CATSRRAAGVDTQYF

V gene: TRBV5-1
J gene: TRBJ1-2
D gene: -
CDR3 protein: CASSPTAPGGGYTF

V gene: TRBV6-1
J gene: TRBJ1-1
D gene: -
CDR3 protein: CASSEPGEAFF

V gene: TRBV6-1
J gene: TRBJ2-7
D gene: TRBD1
CDR3 protein: CASSDPGQGFYEQYF

V gene: TRBV28
J gene: TRBJ2-4
D gene: TRBD1
CDR3 protein: CASSIRQGIQNIQYF

V gene: TRBV14
J gene: TRBJ2-1
D gene: -
CDR3 protein: CASSQFLQGEQFF

V gene: TRBV5-6
J gene: TRBJ2-7
D gene: TRBD2
CDR3 protein: CASSPFPGTSFHEQYF

V gene: TRBV19
J gene: TRBJ2-1
D gene: TRBD2
CDR3 protein: CASSTRDYSPYNEQFF

V gene: TRBV28
J gene: TRBJ1-1
D gene: TRBD1
CDR3 protein: CASRTGALEAFF

V gene: TRBV27
J gene: TRBJ2-7
D gene: -
CDR3 protein: CASSLPGREQYF

V gene: TRBV5-1
J gene: TRBJ2-3
D gene: TRBD2
CDR3 protein: CASSPGPAGGRGTDTQYF

V gene: TRBV2
J gene: TRBJ2-3
D gene: TRBD2
CDR3 protein: CASSEVGGPLDTQYF

V gene: TRBV19
J gene: TRBJ2-2
D gene: TRBD1
CDR3 protein: CASSKRQGIGELFF

V gene: TRBV7-8
J gene: TRBJ1-1
D gene: TRBD1
CDR3 protein: CASSLDRRTGPNTEAFF

V gene: TRBV2
J gene: TRBJ2-3
D gene: -
CDR3 protein: CASSAQGTDTQYF

V gene: TRBV14
J gene: TRBJ1-2
D gene: -
CDR3 protein: CASSLSNYGYTF

V gene: TRBV2
J gene: TRBJ2-1
D gene: TRBD2
CDR3 protein: CASNLGLAGPQQQFF

V gene: TRBV7-8
J gene: TRBJ2-1
D gene: -
CDR3 protein: CASSQDRGQFF

V gene: TRBV7-6
J gene: TRBJ2-1
D gene: TRBD2
CDR3 protein: CASSPSGLAGVVDNEQFF

V gene: TRBV30
J gene: TRBJ1-1
D gene: -
CDR3 protein: CAWSAGSVNTEAFF

V gene: TRBV10-3
J gene: TRBJ2-3
D gene: TRBD1
CDR3 protein: CAITRGQGALTDTQYF

V gene: TRBV4-1
J gene: TRBJ1-1
D gene: TRBD1
CDR3 protein: CASSQPGGNTEAFF

V gene: TRBV27
J gene: TRBJ2-1
D gene: -
CDR3 protein: CASSLGPHNEQFF

V gene: TRBV29-1
J gene: TRBJ2-5
D gene: TRBD2
CDR3 protein: CSVVQSGGETQYF

V gene: TRBV27
J gene: TRBJ1-5
D gene: TRBD1
CDR3 protein: CASSLKFLSRDRGQPQHF

V gene: TRBV4-1
J gene: TRBJ1-5
D gene: -
CDR3 protein: CASSQSRDSNQPQHF

V gene: TRBV11-2
J gene: TRBJ2-1
D gene: -
CDR3 protein: CASSSDFLEQFF

V gene: TRBV6-5
J gene: TRBJ1-5
D gene: TRBD1
CDR3 protein: CASPGQGIGNQPQHF

V gene: TRBV9
J gene: TRBJ2-7
D gene: -
CDR3 protein: CASSVGQGDAGYEQYF

V gene: TRBV30
J gene: -
D gene: -
CDR3 protein: CAWSVSYEQYF

V gene: TRBV7-9
J gene: TRBJ2-3
D gene: TRBD1
CDR3 protein: CASSSQGYTDTQYF

V gene: TRBV28
J gene: TRBJ1-5
D gene: -
CDR3 protein: CASSLAYSNQPQHF

V gene: TRBV5-4
J gene: TRBJ1-1
D gene: -
CDR3 protein: CASSQARGNLNTEAFF

V gene: TRBV28
J gene: TRBJ1-5
D gene: -
CDR3 protein: CASTAVGGGSWGQPQHF

V gene: TRBV10-3
J gene: TRBJ1-1
D gene: -
CDR3 protein: CAISESRELEAFF

V gene: TRBV10-3
J gene: TRBJ2-1
D gene: TRBD1
CDR3 protein: CAISEPPGQGAIEQFF

V gene: TRBV7-6
J gene: TRBJ1-1
D gene: TRBD1
CDR3 protein: CASSPRGTGGPEAFF

V gene: TRBV7-9
J gene: TRBJ2-3
D gene: -
CDR3 protein: CASSLVRAISTDTQYF

V gene: TRBV2
J gene: TRBJ1-2
D gene: -
CDR3 protein: CASSVGEMSGYTF

V gene: TRBV14
J gene: TRBJ2-1
D gene: -
CDR3 protein: CASSRSSGFNEQFF

V gene: TRBV7-3
J gene: TRBJ2-2
D gene: -
CDR3 protein: CASSPKVASGNTGELFF

V gene: TRBV6-5
J gene: TRBJ2-7
D gene: TRBD1
CDR3 protein: CASSYSVQGAYEQYF

V gene: TRBV27
J gene: TRBJ1-2
D gene: -
CDR3 protein: CASSQNRDGYGYTF

V gene: TRBV23-1
J gene: TRBJ2-3
D gene: -
CDR3 protein: CASSQSTRRSSTDTQYF

V gene: TRBV10-3
J gene: TRBJ2-7
D gene: -
CDR3 protein: CAISLGQPSTYEQYF